Listed here are 27 T cell receptor beta chains from one sample, sequenced in a study of control samples from healthy donors and cancer patients. TCRdb's table, derived via immunoSEQ multiplex PCR, lists solely in-frame clones and lacks some. Here the sample spans 100,000 to 150,000 clones, around 87% being singletons. Sequencing was done on a sample of blood. These receptors came from a man aged 40-50 years in good health.

This clone occurred once. The V gene is TRBV6-5, the J gene TRBJ1-2; unclear D gene. Germline CDR1 MNHEY, CDR2 SVGAGI. The CDR3 consists of 13 residues. V was clipped by 4 bases and J by 6 bases, with 12 bases between them. The CDR3 DNA follows: TGTGCCAGCAGTTCGGGGTTGAAGGATGGCTACACCTTC. It codes for CASSSGLKDGYTF.

This clone was detected a few times. V is TRBV6-2 or TRBV6-3 and J is TRBJ2-7; 9 nucleotides match TRBD1. J lost 4 bases, V lost 0 bases, and 13 bases had no gene match. Germline V CDR1 and CDR2: MNHEY, SVGEGT. The CDR3 has 18 amino acids. The CDR3: CASSYSKSGQGISYEQYF. The CDR3 region has the DNA TGTGCCAGCAGTTACTCGAAATCCGGACAGGGGATTTCGTACGAGCAGTACTTC.

The chain has TRBV3-1 (or the pseudogene TRBV3-2) and TRBJ2-2; perhaps TRBD1 as D (6 bases). Germline V lookup: CDR1 LGHDT, CDR2 YNNKEL (reference sequence). V shed 1 base and J shed 5 bases, with 20 bases lying between them. The CDR3 covers 18 residues. CDR3 nucleotide sequence: TGTGCCAGCAGCCAAGTACTTTCAGAGGCAGGGGTTACCGGGGAGCTGTTTTTT. It is translated as CASSQVLSEAGVTGELFF.

The rearrangement uses TRBV7-2 and TRBJ1-1; 9 nucleotides match TRBD1. Germline V gives CDR1 SGHTA, CDR2 FQGNSA. This CDR3 comprises 14 residues. J lost 3 bases, V lost 5 bases, and 4 bases had no gene match. CDR3 residues: CASSAGQGHTEAFF. The CDR3 bases are TGTGCCAGCAGCGCCGGACAGGGGCACACTGAAGCTTTCTTT. Complete variable domain (other parts from reference TRBV7-2 and TRBJ1-1): GAGVSQSPSNKVTEKGKDVELRCDPISGHTALYWYRQSLGQGLEFLIYFQGNSAPDKSGLPSDRFSAERTGGSVSTLTIQRTQQEDSAVYLCASSAGQGHTEAFFGQGTRLTVV.

In nucleotides, the CDR3 is TGTGCCAGCTCACTACAAAGTAGACAGCCCCAGCATTTT. It translates to CASSLQSRQPQHF. The chain is built from TRBV18 and TRBJ1-5; D gene ambiguous. The CDR3 totals 13 residues. V lost 4 bases to trimming and J lost 7 bases, with 11 bases between them. Germline V gives CDR1 KGHSH, CDR2 LQKENI. The entire variable domain, with the rest obtained from reference TRBV18 and TRBJ1-5, is as follows: NAGVMQNPRHLVRRRGQEARLRCSPMKGHSHVYWYRQLPEEGLKFMVYLQKENIIDESGMPKERFSAEFPKEGPSILRIQQVVRGDSAAYFCASSLQSRQPQHFGDGTRLSIL.

The J gene is TRBJ1-3, the V gene TRBV2; D gene unclear. The CDR3 totals 16 residues. The germline gives CDR1 SNHLY, CDR2 FYNNEI. Trimming removed 4 bases at V and 2 bases at J, with 15 bases between. The CDR3 loop is CASSAAPLDPGNTIYF. CDR3 sequence (DNA): TGTGCCAGCAGTGCAGCTCCACTCGACCCTGGAAACACCATATATTTT.

This clone appeared a single time. The chain has TRBV4-3 and TRBJ2-3, with D possibly matching TRBD2 (6 bases). Trimming pared 1 base from V and 4 bases from J, leaving 15 bases between. Germline CDR1 reads LGHNA; CDR2 reads YSLEER. The CDR3 contains 16 residues. The chain's CDR3 is CASSQAVGGGADTQYF. CDR3 in DNA: TGCGCCAGCAGCCAAGCGGTTGGGGGAGGCGCAGATACGCAGTATTTT.

This chain links TRBV29-1 with TRBJ1-1; 10 bases align to TRBD1. This CDR3 region has 13 residues. Trimming took 4 bases from V and 10 from J; bases not matched to a gene: 9. CDR1 is SQVTM and CDR2 is ANQGSEA in the germline V gene. This CDR3 is CSVAGQGLEGAFF. CDR3 coding DNA: TGCAGCGTTGCGGGACAGGGGCTAGAGGGAGCTTTCTTT.

The V gene is TRBV6-6, the J gene TRBJ2-3; D is uncertain. The V and J ends lost 8 bases and 4 bases respectively, with 16 bases between them. CDR1 and CDR2 (germline): MNHNY, SVGAGI (reference sequence). This CDR3 is 14 amino acids long. The CDR3 protein is CASQKTRIPDTQYF. The CDR3 region has the DNA TGTGCCAGCCAAAAGACACGGATCCCAGATACGCAGTATTTT.

The V and J genes are TRBV7-3 and TRBJ1-1; a weak D match, TRBD1 (5 bases). This CDR3 region has 15 residues. V was cut by 6 bases and J by 3 bases, with 17 bases left in between. Germline CDR1 is SGHTA and CDR2 is FQGTGA. The DNA of the CDR3 is TGTGCCAGCAGTCCTGCCGGGGCCGGGGACACTGAAGCTTTCTTT. This gives the protein CASSPAGAGDTEAFF.

The chain uses TRBV30 and TRBJ2-1; 10 bases agree with TRBD2. The CDR3 covers 15 residues. V lost 1 base to trimming and J lost 6 bases; unmatched junction nucleotides: 6. Germline V CDR1 and CDR2: GTSNPN, SVGIG (reference sequence). CDR3 protein: CAWSATGLASNEQFF. The DNA for the CDR3 is TGTGCCTGGAGTGCGACGGGACTAGCGAGCAATGAGCAGTTCTTC.

The chain is built from TRBV2 and TRBJ1-2, with TRBD1 matching over 9 bases. The V and J ends lost 1 base and 7 bases, in that order; junction bases with no gene match: 4. The CDR3 runs to 14 residues. The germline gives CDR1 SNHLY, CDR2 FYNNEI. CDR3 sequence: CASSEGDRARGYTF. CDR3 in DNA: TGTGCCAGCAGTGAAGGGGACAGGGCTCGTGGCTACACCTTC.

This chain links TRBV19 with TRBJ1-2; no reliable D call. Trimming shortened V by 4 bases and J by 8 bases, and 14 bases separated the two germline ends. The V gene's germline CDR1 is LNHDA and CDR2 SQIVND (reference sequence). CDR3 length equals 13 residues. Here the CDR3 DNA reads TGTGCCAGTAGTACCCCTTTGTCGCGGGGCTACACCTTC. It codes for CASSTPLSRGYTF.

CDR3 protein: CASSRRGEPQHF. The CDR3 DNA sequence: TGTGCCAGCAGCCGCAGGGGGGAGCCCCAGCATTTT. This chain joins TRBV6-2 or TRBV6-3 and TRBJ1-5; TRBD1 matches 7 bases. This CDR3 spans 12 amino acids. Germline V gene sequence: CDR1 MNHEY, CDR2 SVGEGT. V was clipped by 6 bases and J by 8 bases; unmatched bases: 4.

The chain has TRBV11-2 and TRBJ1-1; no clear D gene. Germline V gene data show CDR1 as SGHAT and CDR2 as FQNNGV. The ends were cut back, 2 bases at V and 1 base at J, with 11 bases in the middle. CDR3 size: 15 residues. CDR3 sequence reads: CASSLTGPWNTEAFF. DNA for the CDR3: TGTGCCAGCAGCTTAACGGGCCCTTGGAACACTGAAGCTTTCTTT. The entire variable domain, with the rest obtained from reference TRBV11-2 and TRBJ1-1, is as follows: EAGVAQSPRYKIIEKRQSVAFWCNPISGHATLYWYQQILGQGPKLLIQFQNNGVVDDSQLPKDRFSAERLKGVDSTLKIQPAKLEDSAVYLCASSLTGPWNTEAFFGQGTRLTVV.

The chain combines TRBV11-3 with TRBJ2-1; 7 positions agree with TRBD1. From germline, CDR1 is SGHNT and CDR2 YENEEA. V trimming: 5 bases; J trimming: 6 bases; junction bases outside the gene matches: 4. CDR3 length equals 13 residues. The CDR3 nucleotides read TGTGCCAGCAGCCAGGGACAGCCCAATGAGCAGTTCTTC. Protein product: CASSQGQPNEQFF.

This clone was picked up a small number of times. This sequence joins TRBV7-2 and TRBJ1-1; D not certain. Germline V gene lookup returns CDR1 SGHTA and CDR2 FQGNSA. The CDR3 is made up of 14 amino acids. V was cut by 5 bases and J by 1 base, with 11 bases left in between. The CDR3 DNA sequence: TGTGCCAGCAGCCCACGGGCGTCGAACACTGAAGCTTTCTTT. Amino acid sequence: CASSPRASNTEAFF.

The V gene is TRBV6-2 or TRBV6-3, the J gene TRBJ2-1; a weak D match, TRBD2 (6 bases). Germline V gene data show CDR1 as MNHEY and CDR2 as SVGEGT. V was pared by 2 bases and J by 7 bases, with 21 bases between. CDR3 size: 17 residues. CDR3 in amino acids: CASSYERLAPIRNEQFF. In DNA form, the CDR3 reads TGTGCCAGCAGTTACGAACGGCTAGCGCCTATTCGTAATGAGCAGTTCTTC.

The chain combines TRBV19 with TRBJ1-1; D unclear. Germline CDR1 is LNHDA and CDR2 is SQIVND (reference sequence). CDR3 length equals 10 residues. Between the trimmed V and J ends, which lost 6 bases and 2 bases, there was a span of 1 base. CDR3 sequence: CASRNTEAFF. Here the CDR3 DNA reads TGTGCCAGTAGAAACACTGAAGCTTTCTTT.

The gene calls are TRBV6-2 or TRBV6-3 and TRBJ2-3; no clear D. V lost 6 bases and J lost 5, with 9 bases in between. Germline assignment: CDR1 MNHEY and CDR2 SVGEGT. The CDR3 length is 12 residues. The CDR3 protein is CASSPRLDTQYF. The CDR3, as DNA: TGTGCCAGCAGCCCCCGATTAGATACGCAGTATTTT.

The chain uses TRBV7-9 and TRBJ1-2; 10 nucleotides match TRBD1. The CDR3 contains 14 residues. Trimming cost V 3 bases and J 8 bases; bases outside gene matches: 6. CDR1 and CDR2 from the germline V gene are SEHNR and FQNEAQ (reference sequence). This CDR3 is CASSFGRQGAGYTF. The CDR3, as DNA: TGTGCCAGCAGCTTTGGTCGACAGGGGGCCGGCTACACCTTC.

This clone was observed a single time. The chain is built from TRBV11-3 and TRBJ1-2; TRBD1 aligns across 10 bases. With 5 bases clipped from V and 4 bases from J, the junction kept 7 bases outside the gene matches. Germline CDR1 SGHNT, CDR2 YENEEA. The CDR3 runs 15 residues. The CDR3 loop is CASSMTGGTVYGYTF. CDR3 bases: TGTGCCAGCAGCATGACAGGGGGCACAGTCTATGGCTACACCTTC.

The V and J genes are TRBV15 and TRBJ1-1, with a weak D call TRBD1 (5 bases). The V end was cut by 8 bases, the J end by 4 bases, with 14 bases between. CDR3 length: 13 amino acids. Looked up from germline, CDR1 is LNHNV and CDR2 is YYDKDF (reference sequence). This chain's CDR3 is CATSRAPGTEAFF. The CDR3 DNA follows: TGTGCCACCTCCAGGGCGCCGGGCACTGAAGCTTTCTTT.

The chain carries TRBV24-1 and TRBJ1-5, with D unresolved. This CDR3 contains 13 residues. Germline V gene data show CDR1 as KGHDR and CDR2 as SFDVKD. The V end was cut by 5 bases, the J end by 6 bases, with 10 bases between. This CDR3 is CATSVTTGQPQHF. The CDR3 region has the DNA TGTGCCACCAGTGTGACTACTGGTCAGCCCCAGCATTTT.

The chain has TRBV7-9 and TRBJ2-2; 7 nucleotides align to TRBD2. Germline values: CDR1 SEHNR, CDR2 FQNEAQ (reference sequence). V gave up 1 base and J gave up 7 bases; unmatched junction bases: 6. This CDR3 has 15 residues. CDR3 in amino acids: CASSLVGLDLGELFF. The CDR3 coding sequence is TGTGCCAGCAGCTTAGTCGGACTAGACCTCGGGGAGCTGTTTTTT.

This clone was counted only a few times. The rearrangement links TRBV4-1 to TRBJ2-1; 8 bases agree with TRBD2. CDR3 size: 16 residues. CDR1 is MGHRA, CDR2 YSYEKL, per germline. V lost 0 bases and J lost 7; bases outside the gene matches: 8. In DNA form, the CDR3 reads TGCGCCAGCAGCCAAGAACCGCGGGGGGTTAAGAATGAGCAGTTCTTC. Its protein is CASSQEPRGVKNEQFF.

The chain has TRBV29-1 and TRBJ2-3; D ambiguous. With 0 bases removed from V and 3 bases from J, the gap between germline ends came to 13 bases. The V gene's germline CDR1 is SQVTM and CDR2 ANQGSEA. The CDR3 is 15 amino acids. The CDR3 is CSVEDSRYNTDTQYF. DNA for the CDR3: TGCAGCGTTGAAGACAGTCGATATAATACAGATACGCAGTATTTT.